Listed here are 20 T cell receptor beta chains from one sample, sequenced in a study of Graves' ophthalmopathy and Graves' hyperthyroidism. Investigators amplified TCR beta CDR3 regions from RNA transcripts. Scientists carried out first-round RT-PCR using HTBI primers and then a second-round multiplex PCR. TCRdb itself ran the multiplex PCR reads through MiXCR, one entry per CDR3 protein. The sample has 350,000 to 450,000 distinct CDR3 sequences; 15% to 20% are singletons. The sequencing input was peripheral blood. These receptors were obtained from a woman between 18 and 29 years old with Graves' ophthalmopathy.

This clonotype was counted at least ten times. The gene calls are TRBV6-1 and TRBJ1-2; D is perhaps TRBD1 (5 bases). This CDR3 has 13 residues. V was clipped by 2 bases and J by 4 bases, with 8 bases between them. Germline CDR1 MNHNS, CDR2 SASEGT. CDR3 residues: CASSETGRYGYTF. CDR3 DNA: TGTGCCAGCAGTGAAACAGGACGCTATGGCTACACCTTC.

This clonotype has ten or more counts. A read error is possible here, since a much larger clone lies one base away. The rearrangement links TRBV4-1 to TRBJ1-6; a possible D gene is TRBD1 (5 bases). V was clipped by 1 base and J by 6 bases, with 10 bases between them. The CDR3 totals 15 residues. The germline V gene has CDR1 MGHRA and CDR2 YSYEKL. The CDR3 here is CASSQGGLINSPLHF. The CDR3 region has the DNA TGCGCCAGCAGCCAAGGGGGACTGATTAATTCACCCCTCCACTTT.

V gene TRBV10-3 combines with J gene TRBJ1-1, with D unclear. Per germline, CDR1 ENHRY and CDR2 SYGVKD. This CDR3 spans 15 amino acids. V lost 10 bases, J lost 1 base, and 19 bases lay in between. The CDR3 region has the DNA TGTGCCACCTGGGTACCAGCCAGGCCGAACACTGAAGCTTTCTTT. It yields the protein CATWVPARPNTEAFF.

The CDR3 DNA is TGTGCCAGCAGCTTATTCGTTGCGGGACTCAAGGGCGAGACCCAGTACTTC. Translation: CASSLFVAGLKGETQYF. V gene TRBV11-1 combines with J gene TRBJ2-5, with D tentatively TRBD2 (6 bases). From germline, CDR1 is SGHAT and CDR2 FQDESV (reference sequence). V was shortened by 2 bases and J by 5 bases, with 21 bases between the two germline ends. The CDR3 contains 17 residues. Full variable domain (remainder filled in from reference TRBV11-1 and TRBJ2-5): EAEVAQSPRYKITEKSQAVAFWCDPISGHATLYWYRQILGQGPELLVQFQDESVVDDSQLPKDRFSAERLKGVDSTLKIQPAELGDSAMYLCASSLFVAGLKGETQYFGPGTRLLVL.

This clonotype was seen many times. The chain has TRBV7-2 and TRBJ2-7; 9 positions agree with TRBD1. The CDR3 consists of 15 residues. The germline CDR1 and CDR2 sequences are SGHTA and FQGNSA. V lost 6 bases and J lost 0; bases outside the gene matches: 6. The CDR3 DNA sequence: TGTGCCAGCAGAGTCACAGGGGGCCTCTCCTACGAGCAGTACTTC. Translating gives CASRVTGGLSYEQYF.

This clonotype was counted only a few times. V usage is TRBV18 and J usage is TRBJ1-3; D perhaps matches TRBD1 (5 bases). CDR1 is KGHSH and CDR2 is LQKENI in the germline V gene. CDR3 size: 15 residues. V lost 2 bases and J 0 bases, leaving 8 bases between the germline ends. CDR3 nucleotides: TGTGCCAGCTCACCATTGACAGACTCTGGAAACACCATATATTTT. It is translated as CASSPLTDSGNTIYF.

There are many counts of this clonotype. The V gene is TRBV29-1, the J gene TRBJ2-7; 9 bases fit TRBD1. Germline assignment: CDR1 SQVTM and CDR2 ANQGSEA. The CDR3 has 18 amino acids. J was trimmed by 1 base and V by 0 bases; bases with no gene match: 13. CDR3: CSVEEGLLGQGDSYEQYF. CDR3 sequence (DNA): TGCAGCGTTGAAGAGGGACTTCTGGGACAGGGTGATTCCTACGAGCAGTACTTC.

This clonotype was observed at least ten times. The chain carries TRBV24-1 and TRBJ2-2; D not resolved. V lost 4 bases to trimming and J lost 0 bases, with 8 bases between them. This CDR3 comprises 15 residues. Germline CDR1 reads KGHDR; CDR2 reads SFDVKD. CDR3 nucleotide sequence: TGTGCCACCAGTGAAAGAGGACCGAACACCGGGGAGCTGTTTTTT. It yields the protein CATSERGPNTGELFF.

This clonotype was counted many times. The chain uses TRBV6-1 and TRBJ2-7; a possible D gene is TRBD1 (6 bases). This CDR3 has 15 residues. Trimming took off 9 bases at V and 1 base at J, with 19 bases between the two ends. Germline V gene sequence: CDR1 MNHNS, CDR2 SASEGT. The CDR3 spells CASCASGDTSYEQYF. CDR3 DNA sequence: TGTGCCAGTTGCGCTTCAGGGGATACGTCCTACGAGCAGTACTTC.

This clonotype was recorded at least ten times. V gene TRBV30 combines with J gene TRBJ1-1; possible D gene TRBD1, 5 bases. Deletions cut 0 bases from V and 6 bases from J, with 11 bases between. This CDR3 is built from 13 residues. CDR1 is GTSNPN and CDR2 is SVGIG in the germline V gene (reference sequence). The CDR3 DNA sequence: TGTGCCTGGAGTGTGGGGGTCCCACCTGAAGCTTTCTTT. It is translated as CAWSVGVPPEAFF. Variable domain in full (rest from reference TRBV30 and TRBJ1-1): SQTIHQWPATLVQPVGSPLSLECTVEGTSNPNLYWYRQAAGRGLQLLFYSVGIGQISSEVPQNLSASRPQDRQFILSSKKLLLSDSGFYLCAWSVGVPPEAFFGQGTRLTVV.

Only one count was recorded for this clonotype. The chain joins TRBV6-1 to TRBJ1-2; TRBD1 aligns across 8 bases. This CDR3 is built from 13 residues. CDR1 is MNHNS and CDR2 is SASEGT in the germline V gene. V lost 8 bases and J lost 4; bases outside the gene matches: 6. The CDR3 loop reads CASRDRSIYGYTF. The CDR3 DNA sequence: TGTGCCAGCCGGGACAGGAGTATCTATGGCTACACCTTC.

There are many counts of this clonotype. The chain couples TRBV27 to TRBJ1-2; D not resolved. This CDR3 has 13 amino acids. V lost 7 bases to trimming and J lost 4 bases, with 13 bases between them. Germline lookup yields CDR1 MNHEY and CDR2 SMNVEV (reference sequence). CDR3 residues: CASTGFDTYGYTF. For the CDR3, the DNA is TGTGCCAGCACAGGCTTCGATACCTATGGCTACACCTTC.

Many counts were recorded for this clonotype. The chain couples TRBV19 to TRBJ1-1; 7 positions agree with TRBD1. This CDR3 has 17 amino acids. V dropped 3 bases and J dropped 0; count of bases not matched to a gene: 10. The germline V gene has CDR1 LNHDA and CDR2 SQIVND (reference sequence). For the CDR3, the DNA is TGTGCCAGTAGTATTGGGAGGGGGCCCCTGCTGAACACTGAAGCTTTCTTT. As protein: CASSIGRGPLLNTEAFF.

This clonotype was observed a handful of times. The CDR3 nucleotides are TGTGCCAGCAGTTTAGAGACCACCGGGGAGCTGTTTTTT. The encoded protein is CASSLETTGELFF. This rearrangement joins TRBV27 to TRBJ2-2; D call uncertain. V shed 2 bases and J shed 4 bases, with 5 bases lying between them. Germline CDR1 reads MNHEY; CDR2 reads SMNVEV (reference sequence). CDR3 length: 13 residues.

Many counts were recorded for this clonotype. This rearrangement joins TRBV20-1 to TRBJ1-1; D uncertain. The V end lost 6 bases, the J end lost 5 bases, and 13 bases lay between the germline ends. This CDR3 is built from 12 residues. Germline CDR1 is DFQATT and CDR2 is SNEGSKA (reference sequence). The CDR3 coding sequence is TGCAGTGCCGCCACGGACTATACTGAAGCTTTCTTT. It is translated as CSAATDYTEAFF.

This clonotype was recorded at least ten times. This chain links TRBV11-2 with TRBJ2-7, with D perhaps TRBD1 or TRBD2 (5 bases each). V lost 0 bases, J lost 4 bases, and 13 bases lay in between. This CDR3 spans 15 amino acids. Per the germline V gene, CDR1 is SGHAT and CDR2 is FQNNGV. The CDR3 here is CASSLDLAGRYEQYF. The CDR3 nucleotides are TGTGCCAGCAGCTTAGATCTGGCAGGGAGATACGAGCAGTACTTC.

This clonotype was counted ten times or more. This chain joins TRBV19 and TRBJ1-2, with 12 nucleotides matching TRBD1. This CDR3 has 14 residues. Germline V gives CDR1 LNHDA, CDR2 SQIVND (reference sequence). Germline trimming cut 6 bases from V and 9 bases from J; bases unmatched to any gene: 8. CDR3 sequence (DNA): TGTGCCAGTAGGGCCCCGGGACAGGGGGCTAGCTACACCTTC. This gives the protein CASRAPGQGASYTF.

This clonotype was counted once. CDR3 nucleotides: TGTGCCAGCACCCCCGGGGCAGACTATGGCTACACCTTC. Translating it yields CASTPGADYGYTF. The chain combines TRBV28 with TRBJ1-2; D possibly corresponds to TRBD1 (5 bases). Looked up from germline, CDR1 is MDHEN and CDR2 is SYDVKM. V was trimmed by 7 bases and J by 3 bases, leaving 12 bases between them. The CDR3 extends over 13 amino acids.

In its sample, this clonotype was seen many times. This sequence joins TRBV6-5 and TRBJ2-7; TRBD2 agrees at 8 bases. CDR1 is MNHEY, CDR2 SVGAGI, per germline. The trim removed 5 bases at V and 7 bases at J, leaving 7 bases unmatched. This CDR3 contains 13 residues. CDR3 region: CASSLGLAQEQYF. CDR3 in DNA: TGTGCCAGCAGTCTCGGACTAGCCCAGGAGCAGTACTTC.

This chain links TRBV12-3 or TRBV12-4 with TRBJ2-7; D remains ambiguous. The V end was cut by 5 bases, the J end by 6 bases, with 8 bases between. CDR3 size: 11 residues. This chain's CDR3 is CASSGVAEQYF. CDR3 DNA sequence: TGTGCCAGCAGTGGGGTTGCCGAGCAGTACTTC.